This TCR beta chain was recovered during a study of shared clonotypes between healthy human individuals. Whole-study context: A donor's plate count was three for CD4 naive and three for CD4 memory; CD8 naive had two and CD8 memory one. The study, taken as a whole, reports: Some naive CD4 clonotypes, approximately 4.5%, turned up in common across several donors. Clonotypes not shared had lower generation probabilities than those common to all four donors.

Positively selected for CCR7, the CD45RO-negative cells used as naive CD8 cells excluded terminally differentiated effector memory CD45RA+ cells. Deep was the level used in running the assay. Repertoires were generated with immunoSEQ multiplex PCR, while TCRdb's copy carries only in-frame clones and drops some. The sample comprises around 1.9 million clones, more than 85% of which are singletons, and about 1.8% rests with the top ten. Remarks on this clone: What it recognizes is unknown. Other DNA sequences in the sample encode the same CDR3.

This TCR derives from a man aged 18 to 29 in good health. Some clones in this sample may be carry-over from other donors' samples. What was sequenced was naive CD8+ T cells from PBMCs.

The CDR3 spells CASSIPQGNTEAFF. CDR3 DNA sequence: TGTGCCAGTAGTATACCACAGGGTAACACTGAAGCTTTCTTT. The V call is TRBV19, the J call TRBJ1-1; TRBD1 might be the D (6 bases). Germline values: CDR1 LNHDA, CDR2 SQIVND (reference sequence). The CDR3 spans 14 residues. V dropped 2 bases and J dropped 2 bases, with 9 bases sitting between them.